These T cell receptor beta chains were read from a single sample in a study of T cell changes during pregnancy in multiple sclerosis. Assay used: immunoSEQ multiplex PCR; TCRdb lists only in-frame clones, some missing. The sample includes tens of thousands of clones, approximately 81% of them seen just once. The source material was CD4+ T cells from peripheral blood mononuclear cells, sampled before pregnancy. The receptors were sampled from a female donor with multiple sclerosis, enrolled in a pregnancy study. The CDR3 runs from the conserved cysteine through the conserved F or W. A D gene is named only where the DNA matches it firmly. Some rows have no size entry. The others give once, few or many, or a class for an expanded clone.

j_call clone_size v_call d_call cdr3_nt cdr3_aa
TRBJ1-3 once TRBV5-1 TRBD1 TGCGCCAGCAGCTTAGACAGGGGTTGGTCTGGAAACACCATATATTTT CASSLDRGWSGNTIYF
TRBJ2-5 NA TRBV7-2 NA TGTGCCAGCAGTCGAGGGTTGGGCAACCAAGAGACCCAGTACTTC CASSRGLGNQETQYF
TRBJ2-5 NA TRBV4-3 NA TGCGCCAGCAGCCAACAGCAGGGATACCAAGAGACCCAGTACTTC CASSQQQGYQETQYF
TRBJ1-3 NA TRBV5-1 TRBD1 TGCGCCAGCAGCCCGGAGGGGGACAGGTCCTCTGGAAACACCATATATTTT CASSPEGDRSSGNTIYF
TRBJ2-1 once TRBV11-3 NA TGTGCCAGCAGCCGGAGTTGGGTGGGAGGTGAGCAGTTCTTC CASSRSWVGGEQFF
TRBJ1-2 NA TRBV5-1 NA TGCGCCAGCAGCTTGGATGGAGGTGGCTATGGCTACACCTTC CASSLDGGGYGYTF
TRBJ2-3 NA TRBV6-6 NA TGTGCCAGCAGTTACGAAGGGAAGGGGGATACGCAGTATTTT CASSYEGKGDTQYF
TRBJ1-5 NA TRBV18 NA TGTGCCAGCTCATGGGGGCAGGGGAGCAATCAGCCCCAGCATTTT CASSWGQGSNQPQHF
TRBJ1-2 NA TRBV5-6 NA TGTGCCAGCGGGGTATTTGACGGGAGCGAGGGCTATGGCTACACCTTC CASGVFDGSEGYGYTF
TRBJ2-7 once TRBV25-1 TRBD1 TGTGCCAGCAGTGAAGCAGGGGGCGCCTGGCACGAGCAGTACTTC CASSEAGGAWHEQYF
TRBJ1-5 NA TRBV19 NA TGTGCCAGTAGTTACGGGCCGCGGGTACTGAATCAGCCCCAGCATTTT CASSYGPRVLNQPQHF
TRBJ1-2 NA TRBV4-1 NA TGCGCCAGCAGCCAAGATGAGCGAGTCCGTATGGGCTACACCTTC CASSQDERVRMGYTF
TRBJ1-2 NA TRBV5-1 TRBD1 TGCGCCAGCAGCTTAGGACAGGGATATAATTCGGGGGGCTACACCTTC CASSLGQGYNSGGYTF
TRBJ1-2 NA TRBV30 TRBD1 TGTGCCTGGAGTTTAGGGGGCGATGGCTACACCTTC CAWSLGGDGYTF
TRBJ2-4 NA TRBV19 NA TGTGCCAGTAGTGCATCGGACAGTATAGCCAAAAACATTCAGTACTTC CASSASDSIAKNIQYF
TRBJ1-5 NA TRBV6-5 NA TGTGCCAGCAGCCCCCTCCGGTCCAATCAGCCCCAGCATTTT CASSPLRSNQPQHF
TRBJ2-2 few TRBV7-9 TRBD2 TGTGCCAGCAGCCTCGGAGCGGGGGGGCCGGCCGGGGAGCTGTTTTTT CASSLGAGGPAGELFF
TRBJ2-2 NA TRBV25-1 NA TGTGCCAGCACAGAGAACACCGGGGAGCTGTTTTTT CASTENTGELFF
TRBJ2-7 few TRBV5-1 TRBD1 TGCGCCAGCAGCTCACAGGGGCTCCCGTACGAGCAGTACTTC CASSSQGLPYEQYF
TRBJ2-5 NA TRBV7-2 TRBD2 TGTGCCAGCAGCACTAGGGCGGGGGGCCAAGAGACCCAGTACTTC CASSTRAGGQETQYF
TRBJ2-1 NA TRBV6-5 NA TGTGCCAGCAGTTACAAGAAGGGGCCCTACAATGAGCAGTTCTTC CASSYKKGPYNEQFF
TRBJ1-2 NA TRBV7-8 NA TGTGCCAGCAGCGTCAGTCTAGGCGGCTACACCTTC CASSVSLGGYTF
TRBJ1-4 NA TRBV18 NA TGTGCCAGCTCACCTGGGGGGGAAAAACTGTTTTTT CASSPGGEKLFF
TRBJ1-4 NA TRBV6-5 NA TGTGCCAGCAGCAAAGAGAATGAAAAACTGTTTTTT CASSKENEKLFF
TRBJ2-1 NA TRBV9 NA TGTGCCAGCAGCGAGGGGGGGCTTACGGCGATCTACAATGAGCAGTTCTTC CASSEGGLTAIYNEQFF
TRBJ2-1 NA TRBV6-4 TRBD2 TGTGCCAGCAGTGACTCTACTAGCGGGGGACGTGAGCAGTTCTTC CASSDSTSGGREQFF
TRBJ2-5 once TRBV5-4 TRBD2 TGTGCCAGCAGCAGACTAGCGGGGGTTCAAGAGACCCAGTACTTC CASSRLAGVQETQYF
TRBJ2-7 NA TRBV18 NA TGTGCCAGCTCACCACCCAGTGAGGGCAGGCGGGCCGAGCAGTACTTC CASSPPSEGRRAEQYF
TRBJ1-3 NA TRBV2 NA TGTGCCAGTCGAACAGGGAAGGGAGCTGGAAACACCATATATTTT CASRTGKGAGNTIYF
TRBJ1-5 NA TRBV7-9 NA TGTGCCAGCAGCCCTCCGACAGTCAATCAGCCCCAGCATTTT CASSPPTVNQPQHF
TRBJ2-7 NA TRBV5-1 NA TGCGCCAGCAGTCCACCCGGCAGGGGAAACGGGGAGCAGTACTTC CASSPPGRGNGEQYF
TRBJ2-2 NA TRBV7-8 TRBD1 TGTGCCAGCAGCCCATTACAGGGGCTGAACACCGGGGAGCTGTTTTTT CASSPLQGLNTGELFF
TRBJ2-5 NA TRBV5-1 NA TGCGCCAGCAGCTTGGGTGGCACCCAAGAGACCCAGTACTTC CASSLGGTQETQYF
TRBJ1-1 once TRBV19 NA TGTGCCAGTAGTCCCCAGACAGCCTTGAACACTGAAGCTTTCTTT CASSPQTALNTEAFF
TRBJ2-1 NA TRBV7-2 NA TGTGCCAGCAGCTCTCCGGGACTTATCTACAATGAGCAGTTCTTC CASSSPGLIYNEQFF
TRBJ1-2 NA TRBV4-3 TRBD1 TGCGCCAGCAGCCCGTGGGTGAAGACAGGGGGCCAGAACTATGGCTACACCTTC CASSPWVKTGGQNYGYTF
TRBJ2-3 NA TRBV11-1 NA TGTGCCAGCAGCTTAAGGGGGGGCCACACAGATACGCAGTATTTT CASSLRGGHTDTQYF
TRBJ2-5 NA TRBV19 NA TGTGCCAGTAGTACATCTCCCGGGGGGCTGATCGGAGAGACCCAGTACTTC CASSTSPGGLIGETQYF
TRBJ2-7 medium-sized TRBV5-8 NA TGTGCCAGCAGCCCCCGAGGGGTAGGGGACAACTCCTACGAGCAGTACTTC CASSPRGVGDNSYEQYF
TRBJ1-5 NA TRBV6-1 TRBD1 TGTGCCAGCAGTGTATACAGGGGGCCTCAGCCCCAGCATTTT CASSVYRGPQPQHF
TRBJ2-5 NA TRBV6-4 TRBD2 TGTGCCAGCAGTGACTCGACAAATCACGTAGCGGGAGTAAAGACCCAGTACTTC CASSDSTNHVAGVKTQYF
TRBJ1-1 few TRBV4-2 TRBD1 TGTGCCAGCAGCCGAGGGGAGACAGGGATAAGTGACTACACTGAAGCTTTCTTT CASSRGETGISDYTEAFF
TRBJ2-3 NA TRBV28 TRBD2 TGTGCCAGCAGTCCCAAGGTTCTAGCGGGGACAGATACGCAGTATTTT CASSPKVLAGTDTQYF
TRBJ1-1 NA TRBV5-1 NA TGCGCCAGCAGCTTGGGGGCCCAAGCGGGCGGGAACACTGAAGCTTTCTTT CASSLGAQAGGNTEAFF
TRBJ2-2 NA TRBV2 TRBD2 TGTGCCAGCAGTCGGGGGGGCAGGGGGGAGCTGTTTTTT CASSRGGRGELFF